These 30 T cell receptor beta chains came from one sample sequenced in a study of cytomegalovirus exposure and HLA in healthy donors. PCR primers comprised 60 Vbeta and 13 Jbeta primers. Data came from immunoSEQ multiplex PCR; TCRdb stores just in-frame clones and leaves some out. The profile covers about 160,000 clones, with 55% to 75% appearing a single time and roughly 6.4% taken by the ten largest. Material: PBMCs. The receptors were sampled from a woman aged 60-70 years in good health and CMV-seropositive.

This clone was seen more than once but under ten times. This chain connects TRBV5-1 to TRBJ2-5; the match to TRBD1 covers 9 bases. J was trimmed by 4 bases and V by 4 bases; bases with no gene match: 8. Germline loops: CDR1 SGHRS, CDR2 YFSETQ. CDR3 size: 15 residues. The DNA for the CDR3 is TGCGCCAGCAGCGCGGGGACAGGGAGCCTAGAGACCCAGTACTTC. It encodes CASSAGTGSLETQYF.

The chain couples TRBV4-3 to TRBJ2-5; a possible D gene is TRBD1 (5 bases). From germline, CDR1 is LGHNA and CDR2 YSLEER. Trimming took 1 base from V and 5 from J, leaving 11 bases between them. The length of the CDR3 is 14 residues. The CDR3 DNA follows: TGCGCCAGCAGCCAAGTGGCAGGGAAGGAGACCCAGTACTTC. Translated: CASSQVAGKETQYF.

In DNA form, the CDR3 reads TGTGCCAGCAGCTTAGAACTAGCGGGAGGCACAGATACGCAGTATTTT. It specifies CASSLELAGGTDTQYF. J is TRBJ2-3 and V is TRBV7-2, with TRBD2 identical over 11 bases. Unmatched junction bases numbered 1, after V lost 1 base and J lost 1 base. Germline-derived CDR1 and CDR2 are SGHTA and FQGNSA. There are 16 residues in the CDR3.

This clone came up a few times. The chain has TRBV5-1 and TRBJ2-2; D gene ambiguous. Trimming cost V 0 bases and J 2 bases, with 8 bases left between them. Germline CDR1 reads SGHRS; CDR2 reads YFSETQ. This CDR3 contains 15 residues. CDR3 protein: CASSLDGPNTGELFF. CDR3 DNA sequence: TGCGCCAGCAGCTTGGACGGTCCTAACACCGGGGAGCTGTTTTTT.

V gene TRBV19 combines with J gene TRBJ1-2, with D uncertain. The CDR3 has 16 residues. Germline assignment: CDR1 LNHDA and CDR2 SQIVND (reference sequence). The ends were cut back, 5 bases at V and 8 bases at J, with 24 bases in the middle. CDR3 residues: CASSHYNGRQVVGYTF. CDR3 coding DNA: TGTGCCAGTAGTCATTACAACGGGAGGCAGGTTGTGGGCTACACCTTC.

The CDR3 DNA reads TGCGCCAGCAGCCCGGGACTAGCGGGAGGAACCTACGAGCAGTACTTC. Its translation: CASSPGLAGGTYEQYF. J is TRBJ2-7 and V is TRBV4-1, with 15 bases aligning to TRBD2. The V and J ends lost 4 bases and 2 bases, in that order; junction bases with no gene match: 3. CDR1 and CDR2 (germline): MGHRA, YSYEKL. The CDR3 extends over 16 amino acids.

The rearrangement uses TRBV21-1 and TRBJ1-1; TRBD1 was called by the table and not checked on the DNA. TRBV21-1 is recorded as a pseudogene. The CDR3 spans 17 residues. The CDR3 DNA follows: TGTGCCAGCAGCAAAGCGTCAAGGGGGCGCGGGGACACTGAAGCTTTCTTT. Translation: CASSKASRGRGDTEAFF.

This chain joins TRBV7-2 and TRBJ2-5; 13 bases agree with TRBD2. CDR3 length: 16 residues. The V gene's germline CDR1 is SGHTA and CDR2 FQGNSA. Trimming at V came to 1 base and at J to 3 bases, leaving 2 bases not matched to a gene. CDR3 sequence: CASSLGLAGGKETQYF. The CDR3 nucleotides read TGTGCCAGCAGCTTAGGACTAGCGGGAGGAAAAGAGACCCAGTACTTC.

This clone was counted only a few times. The V call is TRBV6-5, the J call TRBJ1-1, with D unclear. Looked up from germline, CDR1 is MNHEY and CDR2 is SVGAGI. This CDR3 contains 13 residues. V lost 2 bases to trimming and J lost 0 bases, with 4 bases between them. The CDR3 coding sequence is TGTGCCAGCAGTTACGAGGTGAACACTGAAGCTTTCTTT. As protein: CASSYEVNTEAFF.

The rearrangement joins TRBV2 to TRBJ2-2, with a tentative D call TRBD1 (5 bases). V lost 3 bases, J lost 4 bases, and 12 bases lay in between. The CDR3 contains 15 residues. Germline loops: CDR1 SNHLY, CDR2 FYNNEI. This CDR3 is CASSDWGKSTGELFF. CDR3 nucleotides: TGTGCCAGCAGTGATTGGGGCAAGTCCACCGGGGAGCTGTTTTTT.

The chain has TRBV29-1 and TRBJ2-3, with TRBD2 as a possible D gene (6 bases). V lost 3 bases and J lost 5, with 15 bases in between. There are 14 residues in the CDR3. Germline-derived CDR1 and CDR2 are SQVTM and ANQGSEA. The CDR3 region has the DNA TGCAGCGTTGACCGGGGGTATATGCGAGATACGCAGTATTTT. Translation: CSVDRGYMRDTQYF.

The chain uses TRBV4-1 and TRBJ2-3, with 10 bases lining up with TRBD2. Trimming cost V 3 bases and J 5 bases; bases outside gene matches: 11. From germline, CDR1 is MGHRA and CDR2 YSYEKL. The CDR3 length is 17 residues. CDR3 DNA sequence: TGCGCCAGCAGCCATTTGGAGCGGGAGGGGTGGGAAGATACGCAGTATTTT. This gives the protein CASSHLEREGWEDTQYF.

This clone was detected only a few times. This chain connects TRBV28 to TRBJ1-2; the match to TRBD1 covers 7 bases. CDR1 and CDR2 from the germline V gene are MDHEN and SYDVKM. This CDR3 has 17 residues. Trimming at V came to 5 bases and at J to 3 bases, leaving 15 bases not matched to a gene. Here the CDR3 DNA reads TGTGCCAGCAGTATTTATACGCCGGGACAGACGGACTATGGCTACACCTTC. Its translation is CASSIYTPGQTDYGYTF.

The V and J genes are TRBV18 and TRBJ1-1, with 8 bases lining up with TRBD1. The length of the CDR3 is 15 residues. Germline V CDR1 and CDR2: KGHSH, LQKENI. V trimming: 3 bases; J trimming: 8 bases; junction bases outside the gene matches: 11. DNA for the CDR3: TGTGCCAGCTCACCCAACATTGGACAGGGAGTAGAAGCTTTCTTT. Its translation is CASSPNIGQGVEAFF.

V usage is TRBV4-1 and J usage is TRBJ2-1; D is possibly TRBD1 (5 bases). Trimming removed 3 bases at V and 12 bases at J, with 18 bases between. Germline assignment: CDR1 MGHRA and CDR2 YSYEKL. The CDR3 has 14 amino acids. CDR3 nucleotide sequence: TGCGCCAGCAGCCACTCAACACAGGACGTGGGGCAGTTCTTC. It specifies CASSHSTQDVGQFF.

This clone was found a few times. The chain carries TRBV5-1 and TRBJ2-7, with D maybe TRBD2 (6 bases). This CDR3 is built from 15 residues. CDR1 is SGHRS and CDR2 is YFSETQ in the germline V gene. V lost 0 bases and J lost 3, with 13 bases in between. DNA for the CDR3: TGCGCCAGCAGCTTGGCCCGGGGGATGGGCTACGAGCAGTACTTC. This translates into CASSLARGMGYEQYF.

This clone was found a few times. The chain couples TRBV7-8 to TRBJ2-5; TRBD2 matches at 11 bases. CDR1 is SGHVS and CDR2 is FQNEAQ in the germline V gene. The CDR3 runs to 15 residues. J lost 5 bases, V lost 1 base, and 3 bases had no gene match. DNA for the CDR3: TGTGCCAGCAGCTTAGTAGCGGGAGGGATGGAGACCCAGTACTTC. Translated, it gives CASSLVAGGMETQYF.

The gene calls are TRBV30 and TRBJ1-3; unclear D gene. CDR1 is GTSNPN and CDR2 is SVGIG in the germline V gene (reference sequence). The CDR3 is 13 amino acids. V was shortened by 5 bases and J by 5 bases, with 13 bases between the two germline ends. For the CDR3, the DNA is TGTGCCTGGTCAGTGAATTCCAGAAACACCATATATTTT. Translated: CAWSVNSRNTIYF.

The chain combines TRBV19 with TRBJ2-1, with 14 bases fitting TRBD2. V shed 6 bases, J shed 10 bases, and the junction held 8 bases outside the gene matches. The germline V gene has CDR1 LNHDA and CDR2 SQIVND (reference sequence). This CDR3 has 15 residues. DNA of the CDR3: TGTGCCAGTAGGACTAGCGGGAGGGCCGTGTTCGAGCAGTTCTTC. This translates into CASRTSGRAVFEQFF.

This clone was counted a few times. The gene calls are TRBV28 and TRBJ2-3; D gene uncertain. V lost 3 bases and J lost 4, with 20 bases in between. Per the germline V gene, CDR1 is MDHEN and CDR2 is SYDVKM. The CDR3 totals 17 residues. CDR3 in amino acids: CASSLALGRMTPDTQYF. The CDR3 region has the DNA TGTGCCAGCAGTTTGGCGCTTGGCAGGATGACCCCAGATACGCAGTATTTT. The variable domain in full, completed from reference TRBV28 and TRBJ2-3, reads DVKVTQSSRYLVKRTGEKVFLECVQDMDHENMFWYRQDPGLGLRLIYFSYDVKMKEKGDIPEGYSVSREKKERFSLILESASTNQTSMYLCASSLALGRMTPDTQYFGPGTRLTVL.

The CDR3 region has the DNA TGTGCCAGCTCTCGCCGGGACAGGGGTAGGTACGAGCAGTACTTC. Protein sequence: CASSRRDRGRYEQYF. The genes are TRBV18 and TRBJ2-7, with 10 bases matching TRBD1. CDR1 and CDR2 from the germline V gene are KGHSH and LQKENI. V dropped 6 bases and J dropped 4; count of bases not matched to a gene: 9. The length of the CDR3 is 15 residues.

CDR3 in amino acids: CASSVLSGRVVKNIQYF. CDR3 DNA sequence: TGCGCCAGCAGTGTTCTTAGCGGGAGGGTGGTCAAAAACATTCAGTACTTC. The chain couples TRBV10-2 to TRBJ2-4, with 11 bases lining up with TRBD2. Per the germline V gene, CDR1 is WSHSY and CDR2 is SAAADI. The V and J ends lost 4 bases and 3 bases, in that order; junction bases with no gene match: 8. This CDR3 has 17 residues.

The rearrangement joins TRBV29-1 to TRBJ2-1; 8 bases line up with TRBD1. There are 12 residues in the CDR3. Per the germline V gene, CDR1 is SQVTM and CDR2 is ANQGSEA. For the CDR3, the DNA is TGCAGTGCCGACAGGGGTAACGATGAGCAGTTCTTC. The encoded protein is CSADRGNDEQFF.

The rearrangement joins TRBV6-5 to TRBJ1-2, with 7 bases fitting TRBD1. The CDR3 covers 12 residues. V was pared by 6 bases and J by 2 bases, with 0 bases of the junction left unmatched. CDR1 and CDR2 from the germline V gene are MNHEY and SVGAGI. The CDR3 DNA reads TGTGCCAGCAGAGGGGGCAACTATGGCTACACCTTC. Amino acids: CASRGGNYGYTF.

CDR3 loop: CASRLRNQYPGTRSSYNEQFF. The CDR3 nucleotides read TGTGCCAGCAGACTCCGAAACCAATATCCGGGTACGAGAAGCTCCTACAATGAGCAGTTCTTC. The J gene is TRBJ2-1, the V gene TRBV27; D is unclear. From germline, CDR1 is MNHEY and CDR2 SMNVEV (reference sequence). The CDR3 runs 21 residues. The V gene lost 6 bases and the J gene lost 0 bases, with 30 bases spanning the gap.

The V call is TRBV7-2, the J call TRBJ2-7; 12 nucleotides agree with TRBD2. The CDR3 covers 16 residues. Germline V gene data show CDR1 as SGHTA and CDR2 as FQGNSA. With V trimmed by 5 bases and J by 6 bases, 11 bases remained unmatched. CDR3 amino acids: CASSAPGLAGITEQYF. The CDR3 DNA reads as TGTGCCAGCAGCGCCCCTGGACTAGCGGGAATCACCGAGCAGTACTTC.

The rearrangement joins TRBV5-6 to TRBJ2-5; TRBD1 aligns across 10 bases. The V segment lost 3 bases and the J segment 0 bases; nucleotides outside the gene matches: 11. The germline V gene has CDR1 SGHDT and CDR2 YYEEEE. This CDR3 contains 18 residues. CDR3 sequence reads: CASSSIGTGEGYQETQYF. DNA for the CDR3: TGTGCCAGCAGCTCAATCGGGACAGGGGAGGGGTACCAAGAGACCCAGTACTTC. Full variable domain (rest looked up from reference TRBV5-6 and TRBJ2-5): DAGVTQSPTHLIKTRGQQVTLRCSPKSGHDTVSWYQQALGQGPQFIFQYYEEEERQRGNFPDRFSGHQFPNYSSELNVNALLLGDSALYLCASSSIGTGEGYQETQYFGPGTRLLVL.

J is TRBJ1-5 and V is TRBV19, with D tentatively TRBD1 (5 bases). The CDR3 totals 17 residues. The germline gives CDR1 LNHDA, CDR2 SQIVND (reference sequence). V dropped 3 bases and J dropped 0 bases, with 15 bases sitting between them. CDR3 nucleotide sequence: TGTGCCAGTAGTATCCAATGGGGGGGAAATAGCAATCAGCCCCAGCATTTT. As protein: CASSIQWGGNSNQPQHF.

This clone was observed a handful of times. The gene calls are TRBV7-8 and TRBJ2-3; 9 nucleotides line up with TRBD2. This CDR3 contains 15 residues. Looked up from germline, CDR1 is SGHVS and CDR2 is FQNEAQ. Trimming at V came to 1 base and at J to 8 bases, leaving 7 bases not matched to a gene. Written as DNA, the CDR3 is TGTGCCAGCAGCTTAGAAGCGGGGGGCAAGGGTACGCAGTATTTT. Translation: CASSLEAGGKGTQYF.

The gene calls are TRBV18 and TRBJ2-2; 12 bases are a match to TRBD2. The CDR3 contains 15 residues. V dropped 8 bases and J dropped 7; count of bases not matched to a gene: 8. Germline V CDR1 and CDR2: KGHSH, LQKENI. CDR3 sequence reads: CASPVTSGRGGELFF. The CDR3 DNA reads TGTGCCAGCCCCGTGACTAGCGGGAGAGGCGGGGAGCTGTTTTTT. The full variable domain, rest sourced from reference TRBV18 and TRBJ2-2, is NAGVMQNPRHLVRRRGQEARLRCSPMKGHSHVYWYRQLPEEGLKFMVYLQKENIIDESGMPKERFSAEFPKEGPSILRIQQVVRGDSAAYFCASPVTSGRGGELFFGEGSRLTVL.